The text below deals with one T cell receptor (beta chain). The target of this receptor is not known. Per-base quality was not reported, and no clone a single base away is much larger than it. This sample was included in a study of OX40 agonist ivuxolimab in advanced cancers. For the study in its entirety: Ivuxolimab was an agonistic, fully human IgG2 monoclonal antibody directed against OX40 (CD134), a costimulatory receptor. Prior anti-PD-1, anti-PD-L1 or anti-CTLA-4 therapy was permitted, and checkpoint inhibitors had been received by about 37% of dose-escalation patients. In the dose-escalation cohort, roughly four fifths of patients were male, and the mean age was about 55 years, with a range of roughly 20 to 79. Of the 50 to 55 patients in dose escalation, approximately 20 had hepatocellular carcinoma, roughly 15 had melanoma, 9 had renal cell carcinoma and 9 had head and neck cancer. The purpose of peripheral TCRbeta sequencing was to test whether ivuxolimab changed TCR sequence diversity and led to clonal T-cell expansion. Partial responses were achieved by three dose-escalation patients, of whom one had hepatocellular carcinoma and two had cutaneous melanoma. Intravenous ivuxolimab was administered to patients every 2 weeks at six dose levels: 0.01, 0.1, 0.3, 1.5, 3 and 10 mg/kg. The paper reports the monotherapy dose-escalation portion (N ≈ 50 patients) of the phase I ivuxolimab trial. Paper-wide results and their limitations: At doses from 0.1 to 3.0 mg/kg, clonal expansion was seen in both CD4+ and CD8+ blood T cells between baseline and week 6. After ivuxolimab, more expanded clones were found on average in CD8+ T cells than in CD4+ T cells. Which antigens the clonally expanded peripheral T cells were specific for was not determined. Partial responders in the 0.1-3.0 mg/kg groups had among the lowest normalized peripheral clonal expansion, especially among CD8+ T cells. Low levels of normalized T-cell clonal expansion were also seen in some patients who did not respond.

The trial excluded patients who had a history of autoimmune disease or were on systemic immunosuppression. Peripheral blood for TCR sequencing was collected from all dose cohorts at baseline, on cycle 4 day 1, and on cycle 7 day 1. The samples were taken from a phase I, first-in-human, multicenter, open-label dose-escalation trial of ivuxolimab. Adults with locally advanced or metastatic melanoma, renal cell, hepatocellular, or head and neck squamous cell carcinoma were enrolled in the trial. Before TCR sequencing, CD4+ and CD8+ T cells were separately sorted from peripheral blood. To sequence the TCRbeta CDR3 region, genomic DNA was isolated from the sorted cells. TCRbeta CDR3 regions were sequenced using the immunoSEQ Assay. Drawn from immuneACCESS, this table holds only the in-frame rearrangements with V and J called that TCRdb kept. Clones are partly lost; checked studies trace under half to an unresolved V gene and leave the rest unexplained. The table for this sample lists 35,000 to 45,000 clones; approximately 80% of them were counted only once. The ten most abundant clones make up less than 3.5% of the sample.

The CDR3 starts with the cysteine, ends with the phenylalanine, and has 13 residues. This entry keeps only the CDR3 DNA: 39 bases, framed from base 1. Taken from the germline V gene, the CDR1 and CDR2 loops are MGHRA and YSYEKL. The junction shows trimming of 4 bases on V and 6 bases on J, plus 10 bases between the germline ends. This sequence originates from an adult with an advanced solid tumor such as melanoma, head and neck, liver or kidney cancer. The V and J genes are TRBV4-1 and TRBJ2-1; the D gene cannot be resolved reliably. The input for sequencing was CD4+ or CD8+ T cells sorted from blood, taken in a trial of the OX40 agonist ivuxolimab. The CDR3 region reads CASSRASGNEQFF. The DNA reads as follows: TGCGCCAGCAGCCGGGCATCGGGCAATGAGCAGTTCTTC.